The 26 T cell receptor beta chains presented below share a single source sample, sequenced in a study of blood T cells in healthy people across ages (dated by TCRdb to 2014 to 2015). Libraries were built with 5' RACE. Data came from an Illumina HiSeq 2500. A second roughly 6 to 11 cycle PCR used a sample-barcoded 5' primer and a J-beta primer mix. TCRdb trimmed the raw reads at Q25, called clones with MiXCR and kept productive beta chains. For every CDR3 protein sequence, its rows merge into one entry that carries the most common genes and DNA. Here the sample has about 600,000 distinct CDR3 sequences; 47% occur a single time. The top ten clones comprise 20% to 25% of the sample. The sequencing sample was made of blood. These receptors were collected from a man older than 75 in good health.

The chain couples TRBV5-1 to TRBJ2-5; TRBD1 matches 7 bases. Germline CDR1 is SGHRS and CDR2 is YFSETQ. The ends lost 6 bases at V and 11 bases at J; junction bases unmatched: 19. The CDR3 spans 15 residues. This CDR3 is CASTRDRTSPRGQYF. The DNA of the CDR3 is TGCGCCAGCACAAGGGACAGAACGTCCCCGAGGGGGCAGTACTTC.

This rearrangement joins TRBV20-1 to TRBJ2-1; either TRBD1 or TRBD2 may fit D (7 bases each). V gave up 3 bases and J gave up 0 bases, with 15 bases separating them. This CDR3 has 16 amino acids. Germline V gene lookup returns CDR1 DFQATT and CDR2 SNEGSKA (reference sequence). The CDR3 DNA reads TGCAGTGCTAGGACCAGGGGGGGGACCTCCTACAATGAGCAGTTCTTC. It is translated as CSARTRGGTSYNEQFF.

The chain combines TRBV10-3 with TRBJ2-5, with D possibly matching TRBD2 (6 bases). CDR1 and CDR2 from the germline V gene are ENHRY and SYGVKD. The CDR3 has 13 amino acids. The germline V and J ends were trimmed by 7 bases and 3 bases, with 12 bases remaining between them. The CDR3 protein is CAINEREKETQYF. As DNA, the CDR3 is TGTGCCATCAATGAACGGGAGAAAGAGACCCAGTACTTC.

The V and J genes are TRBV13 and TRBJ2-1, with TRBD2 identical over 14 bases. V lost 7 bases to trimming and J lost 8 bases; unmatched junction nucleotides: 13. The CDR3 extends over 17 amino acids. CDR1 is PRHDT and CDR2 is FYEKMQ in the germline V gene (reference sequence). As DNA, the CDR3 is TGTGCCAGCAACCGACCCGGGACTAGCGGGAGTGATGATGAGCAGTTCTTC. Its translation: CASNRPGTSGSDDEQFF.

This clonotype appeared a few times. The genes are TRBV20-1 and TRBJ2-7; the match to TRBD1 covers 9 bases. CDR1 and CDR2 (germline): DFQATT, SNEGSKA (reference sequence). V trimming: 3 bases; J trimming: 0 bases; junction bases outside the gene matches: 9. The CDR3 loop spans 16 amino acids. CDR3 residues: CSASRTGVPSSYEQYF. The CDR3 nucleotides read TGCAGTGCTAGCCGGACAGGGGTCCCGTCCTCCTACGAGCAGTACTTC.

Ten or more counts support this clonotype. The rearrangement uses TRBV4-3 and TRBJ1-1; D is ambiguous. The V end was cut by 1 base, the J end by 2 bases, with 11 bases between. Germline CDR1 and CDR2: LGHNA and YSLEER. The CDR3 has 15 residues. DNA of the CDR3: TGCGCCAGCAGCCAAGGGTCCAGAACTAACACTGAAGCTTTCTTT. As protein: CASSQGSRTNTEAFF.

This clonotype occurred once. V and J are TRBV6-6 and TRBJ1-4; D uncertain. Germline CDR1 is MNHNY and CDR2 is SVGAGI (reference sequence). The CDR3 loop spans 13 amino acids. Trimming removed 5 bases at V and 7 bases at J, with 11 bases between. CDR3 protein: CASSDVGGEKLFF. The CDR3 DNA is TGTGCCAGCAGTGATGTGGGCGGTGAAAAACTGTTTTTT.

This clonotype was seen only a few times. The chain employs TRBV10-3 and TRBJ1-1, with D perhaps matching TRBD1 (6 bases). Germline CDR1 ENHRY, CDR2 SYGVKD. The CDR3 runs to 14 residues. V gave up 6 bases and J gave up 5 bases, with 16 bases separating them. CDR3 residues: CAIRPTGFDTEAFF. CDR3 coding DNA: TGTGCCATCAGGCCGACAGGATTCGATACTGAAGCTTTCTTT.

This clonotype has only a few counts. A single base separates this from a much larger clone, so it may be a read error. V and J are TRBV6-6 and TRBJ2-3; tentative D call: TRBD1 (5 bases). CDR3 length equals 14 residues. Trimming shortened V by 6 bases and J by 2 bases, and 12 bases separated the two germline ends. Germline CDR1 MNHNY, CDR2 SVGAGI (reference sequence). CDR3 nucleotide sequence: TGTGCCAGCAGGTACCCCAGGGCCACAGATACGCAGTATTTT. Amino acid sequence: CASRYPRATDTQYF.

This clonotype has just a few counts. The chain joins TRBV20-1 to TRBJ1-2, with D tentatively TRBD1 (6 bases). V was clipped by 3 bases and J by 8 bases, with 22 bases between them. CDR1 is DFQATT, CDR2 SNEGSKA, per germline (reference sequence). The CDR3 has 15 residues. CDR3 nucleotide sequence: TGCAGTGCTAGTCGGGACATGGAACTTATAGGGGGCTACACCTTC. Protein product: CSASRDMELIGGYTF.

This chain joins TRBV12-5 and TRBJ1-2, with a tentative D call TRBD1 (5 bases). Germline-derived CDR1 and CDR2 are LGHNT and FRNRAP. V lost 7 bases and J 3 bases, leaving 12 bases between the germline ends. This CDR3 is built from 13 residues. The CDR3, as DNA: TGTGCTAGTGATCAGGGAACATACTATGGCTACACCTTC. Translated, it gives CASDQGTYYGYTF.

As DNA, the CDR3 is TGTGCCAGCAAGGGGTTGAACACCGGGGAGCTGTTTTTT. This encodes CASKGLNTGELFF. The V and J genes are TRBV7-3 and TRBJ2-2, with D perhaps TRBD1 (5 bases). V was pared by 7 bases and J by 1 base, with 7 bases between. This CDR3 region has 13 residues. CDR1 and CDR2 (germline): SGHTA, FQGTGA.

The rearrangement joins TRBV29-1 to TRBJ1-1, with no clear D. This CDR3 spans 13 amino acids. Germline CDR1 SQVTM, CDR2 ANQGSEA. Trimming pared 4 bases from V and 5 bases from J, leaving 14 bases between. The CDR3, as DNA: TGCAGCGTTGCCGGCCCCGTAGGTACTGAAGCTTTCTTT. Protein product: CSVAGPVGTEAFF.

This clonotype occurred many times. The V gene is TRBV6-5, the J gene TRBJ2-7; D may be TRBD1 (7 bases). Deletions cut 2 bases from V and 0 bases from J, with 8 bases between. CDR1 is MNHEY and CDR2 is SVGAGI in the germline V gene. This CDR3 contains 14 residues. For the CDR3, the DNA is TGTGCCAGCAGTTACCAGGGGGGCTCCTACGAGCAGTACTTC. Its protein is CASSYQGGSYEQYF.

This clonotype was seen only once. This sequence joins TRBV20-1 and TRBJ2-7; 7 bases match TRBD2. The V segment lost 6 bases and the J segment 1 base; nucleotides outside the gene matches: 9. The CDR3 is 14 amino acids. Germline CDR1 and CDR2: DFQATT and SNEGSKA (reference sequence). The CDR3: CSAPQGGNSYEQYF. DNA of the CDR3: TGCAGTGCCCCGCAGGGAGGGAATTCCTACGAGCAGTACTTC.

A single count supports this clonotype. The CDR3 reads CSATQGLEAFF. The CDR3 DNA is TGCAGTGCCACACAGGGTCTAGAGGCTTTCTTT. This chain uses TRBV20-1 with TRBJ1-1; tentatively, D is TRBD1 (6 bases). Trimming cost V 6 bases and J 11 bases, with 16 bases left between them. Germline V CDR1 and CDR2: DFQATT, SNEGSKA (reference sequence). This CDR3 is 11 amino acids long.

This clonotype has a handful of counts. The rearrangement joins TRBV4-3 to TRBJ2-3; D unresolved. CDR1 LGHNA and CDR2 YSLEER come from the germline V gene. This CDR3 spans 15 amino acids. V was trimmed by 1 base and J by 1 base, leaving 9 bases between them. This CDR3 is CASSQGLPGTDTQYF. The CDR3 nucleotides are TGCGCCAGCAGCCAAGGACTGCCTGGCACAGATACGCAGTATTTT.

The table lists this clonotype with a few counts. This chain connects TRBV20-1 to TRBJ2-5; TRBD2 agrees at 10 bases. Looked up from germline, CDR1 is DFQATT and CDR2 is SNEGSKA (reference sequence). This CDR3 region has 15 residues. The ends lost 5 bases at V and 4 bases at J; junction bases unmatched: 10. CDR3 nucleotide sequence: TGCAGTGCTTTAGCGGGAGGTGGGCCCCCAGAGACCCAGTACTTC. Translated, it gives CSALAGGGPPETQYF.

The CDR3 DNA follows: TGTGCCAGCAGCTTAAGTGGCGAGGTCTCTGGAAACACCATATATTTT. It is translated as CASSLSGEVSGNTIYF. The chain combines TRBV7-2 with TRBJ1-3; unclear D gene. V dropped 2 bases and J dropped 0 bases, with 11 bases sitting between them. Germline V gene lookup returns CDR1 SGHTA and CDR2 FQGNSA. This CDR3 is 16 amino acids long.

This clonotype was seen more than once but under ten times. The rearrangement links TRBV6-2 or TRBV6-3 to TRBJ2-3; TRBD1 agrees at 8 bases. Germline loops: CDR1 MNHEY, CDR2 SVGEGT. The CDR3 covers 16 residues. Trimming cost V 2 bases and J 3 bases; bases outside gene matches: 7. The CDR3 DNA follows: TGTGCCAGCAGTTACACTCGGACAGGGTGGACAGATACGCAGTATTTT. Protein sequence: CASSYTRTGWTDTQYF.

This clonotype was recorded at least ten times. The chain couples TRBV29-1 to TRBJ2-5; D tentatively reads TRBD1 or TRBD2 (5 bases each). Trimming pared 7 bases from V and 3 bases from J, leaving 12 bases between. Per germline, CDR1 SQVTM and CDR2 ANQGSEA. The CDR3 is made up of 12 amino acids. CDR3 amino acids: CSAEMGEETQYF. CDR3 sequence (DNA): TGCAGCGCGGAGATGGGGGAAGAGACCCAGTACTTC.

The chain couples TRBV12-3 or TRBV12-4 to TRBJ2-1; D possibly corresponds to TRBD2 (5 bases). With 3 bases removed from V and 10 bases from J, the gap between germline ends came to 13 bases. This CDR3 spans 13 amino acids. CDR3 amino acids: CASSFLRTGEQFF. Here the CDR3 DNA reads TGTGCCAGCAGTTTTCTCAGGACGGGGGAGCAGTTCTTC.

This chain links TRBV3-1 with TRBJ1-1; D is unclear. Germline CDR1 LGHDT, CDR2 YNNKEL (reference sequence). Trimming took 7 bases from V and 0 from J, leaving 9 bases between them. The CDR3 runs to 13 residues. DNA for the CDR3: TGTGCCAGCACCCTCCATGTGAACACTGAAGCTTTCTTT. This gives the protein CASTLHVNTEAFF.

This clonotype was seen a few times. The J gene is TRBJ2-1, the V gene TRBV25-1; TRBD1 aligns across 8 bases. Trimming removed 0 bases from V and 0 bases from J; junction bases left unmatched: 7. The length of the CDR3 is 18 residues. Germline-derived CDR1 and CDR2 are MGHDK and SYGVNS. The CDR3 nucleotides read TGTGCCAGCAGTGAATATGCTGGGACAGGTGGCTCCTACAATGAGCAGTTCTTC. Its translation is CASSEYAGTGGSYNEQFF.

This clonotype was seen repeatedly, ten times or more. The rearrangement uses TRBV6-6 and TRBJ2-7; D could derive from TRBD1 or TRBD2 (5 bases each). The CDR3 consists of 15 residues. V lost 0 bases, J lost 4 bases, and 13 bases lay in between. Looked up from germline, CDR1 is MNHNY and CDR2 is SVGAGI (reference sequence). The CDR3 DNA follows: TGTGCCAGCAGTTACTCGGTGGCAGGGACGTACGAGCAGTACTTC. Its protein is CASSYSVAGTYEQYF.

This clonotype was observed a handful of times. CDR3 region: CASSLEQGHSPLHF. The CDR3 coding sequence is TGTGCCAGCAGCTTAGAACAGGGCCATTCACCCCTCCACTTT. The chain carries TRBV7-2 and TRBJ1-6; D possibly corresponds to TRBD1 (6 bases). CDR3 length equals 14 residues. Deletions cut 1 base from V and 8 bases from J, with 9 bases between. The germline V gene encodes CDR1 SGHTA and CDR2 FQGNSA.